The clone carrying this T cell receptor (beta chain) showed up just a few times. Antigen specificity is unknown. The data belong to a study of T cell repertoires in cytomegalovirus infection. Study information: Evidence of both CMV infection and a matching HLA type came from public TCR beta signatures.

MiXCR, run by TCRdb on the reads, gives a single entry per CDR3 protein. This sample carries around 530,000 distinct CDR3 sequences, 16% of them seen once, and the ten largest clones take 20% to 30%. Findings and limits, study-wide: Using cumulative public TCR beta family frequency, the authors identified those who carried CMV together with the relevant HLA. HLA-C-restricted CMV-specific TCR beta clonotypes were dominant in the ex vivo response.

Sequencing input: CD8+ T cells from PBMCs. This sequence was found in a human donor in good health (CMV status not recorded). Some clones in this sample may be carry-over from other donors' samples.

This chain's CDR3 is CASSMKHPGDNEQFF. As DNA, the CDR3 is TGTGCCAGCAGTATGAAACACCCTGGGGACAATGAGCAGTTCTTC. The chain is built from TRBV6-1 and TRBJ2-1; D gene unclear. Per germline, CDR1 MNHNS and CDR2 SASEGT. The CDR3 extends over 15 amino acids. V dropped 5 bases and J dropped 5 bases, with 16 bases sitting between them.